Below are 13 T cell receptor beta chains sequenced from a single sample in a study of immune evolution from preneoplasia to lung adenocarcinoma. The method was immunoSEQ multiplex PCR; TCRdb's version includes in-frame clones alone and lacks a portion of them. The sample contains some 15,000 clones, 80% of which appear only once. Sequenced input: FFPE minimally invasive lung adenocarcinoma tissue. These receptors came from a person aged 70 to 79 with lung adenocarcinoma.

The chain joins TRBV6-5 to TRBJ1-1, with D possibly being TRBD1 (5 bases). In germline, CDR1 is MNHEY, CDR2 SVGAGI. V dropped 2 bases and J dropped 2 bases, with 15 bases sitting between them. The CDR3 is made up of 16 amino acids. This CDR3 reads CASSYKERDFNTEAFF. The CDR3 nucleotides read TGTGCCAGCAGTTACAAAGAGCGGGACTTTAACACTGAAGCTTTCTTT.

The chain uses TRBV2 and TRBJ2-5; 9 bases map to TRBD1. CDR3 size: 14 residues. J was trimmed by 2 bases and V by 6 bases; bases with no gene match: 4. Germline lookup yields CDR1 SNHLY and CDR2 FYNNEI. This CDR3 reads CASSSGTGQETQYF. CDR3 sequence (DNA): TGTGCCAGCAGCTCCGGGACAGGGCAAGAGACCCAGTACTTC. The variable domain in full, with the rest retrieved from reference TRBV2 and TRBJ2-5, is EPEVTQTPSHQVTQMGQEVILRCVPISNHLYFYWYRQILGQKVEFLVSFYNNEISEKSEIFDDQFSVERPDGSNFTLKIRSTKLEDSAMYFCASSSGTGQETQYFGPGTRLLVL.

V is TRBV29-1 and J is TRBJ2-7; no definite D call. Germline CDR1 and CDR2: SQVTM and ANQGSEA. The CDR3 runs to 12 residues. V was pared by 6 bases and J by 7 bases, with 16 bases between. The CDR3 region has the DNA TGCAGCGTCAGGATGGGGTCCCAAGAGCAGTACTTC. Its translation: CSVRMGSQEQYF.

The chain is built from TRBV29-1 and TRBJ1-4; 10 positions match TRBD1. V shed 7 bases, J shed 5 bases, and the junction held 1 base outside the gene matches. Germline lookup yields CDR1 SQVTM and CDR2 ANQGSEA. The CDR3 is 12 amino acids. CDR3 region: CSAGQGNEKLFF. DNA for the CDR3: TGCAGCGCGGGACAGGGGAATGAAAAACTGTTTTTT.

This clone came up a few times. The genes are TRBV4-1 and TRBJ2-1; tentative D call: TRBD1 (6 bases). Trimming removed 0 bases at V and 10 bases at J, with 7 bases between. Per the germline V gene, CDR1 is MGHRA and CDR2 is YSYEKL. The CDR3 runs to 12 residues. The CDR3 protein is CASSQDTGEQFF. In DNA, the CDR3 is TGCGCCAGCAGCCAAGATACAGGGGAGCAGTTCTTC.

The genes are TRBV29-1 and TRBJ2-1, with D possibly matching TRBD1 (5 bases). V was cut by 2 bases and J by 7 bases, with 12 bases left in between. Germline V CDR1 and CDR2: SQVTM, ANQGSEA. This CDR3 is 13 amino acids long. CDR3 residues: CSVEYQGRNEQFF. CDR3 in DNA: TGCAGCGTTGAATACCAGGGAAGGAATGAGCAGTTCTTC.

This clone was detected once. This chain links TRBV6-1 with TRBJ1-4, with a tentative D call TRBD1 (5 bases). The CDR3 loop spans 14 amino acids. The V end was cut by 4 bases, the J end by 6 bases, with 12 bases between. CDR1 and CDR2 from the germline V gene are MNHNS and SASEGT. The CDR3, as DNA: TGTGCCAGCAGTGCATCCACGGGGGATGAAAAACTGTTTTTT. Translating it yields CASSASTGDEKLFF.

The rearrangement links TRBV5-5 to TRBJ2-1; 9 bases fit TRBD2. Looked up from germline, CDR1 is SGHKS and CDR2 is YYEKEE (reference sequence). V shed 0 bases and J 4 bases; nucleotides not matched to a gene: 8. This CDR3 region has 17 residues. The CDR3 reads CASSLALRGGLYNEQFF. In nucleotides, the CDR3 is TGTGCCAGCAGCTTGGCCTTGCGGGGGGGACTATACAATGAGCAGTTCTTC.

J is TRBJ2-1 and V is TRBV11-2; the match to TRBD2 covers 10 bases. Germline values: CDR1 SGHAT, CDR2 FQNNGV. V was clipped by 5 bases and J by 9 bases; unmatched bases: 7. This CDR3 has 14 amino acids. CDR3: CASSGGTSEAEQFF. CDR3 nucleotides: TGTGCCAGCAGCGGCGGGACTAGCGAGGCTGAGCAGTTCTTC.

The rearrangement joins TRBV28 to TRBJ2-3, with D possibly called TRBD1 or TRBD2 (6 bases each). With 3 bases removed from V and 4 bases from J, the gap between germline ends came to 14 bases. The germline V gene has CDR1 MDHEN and CDR2 SYDVKM. The CDR3 has 15 amino acids. For the CDR3, the DNA is TGTGCCAGCAGTTTCTGGGCCGGGGGCGCAGATACGCAGTATTTT. Protein sequence: CASSFWAGGADTQYF.

The chain couples TRBV6-6 to TRBJ2-7; 7 bases are shared with TRBD2. With 4 bases clipped from V and 12 bases from J, the junction kept 9 bases outside the gene matches. This CDR3 has 12 amino acids. Germline CDR1 MNHNY, CDR2 SVGAGI (reference sequence). CDR3: CASSWETSSTYF. Written as DNA, the CDR3 is TGTGCCAGCAGTTGGGAGACTAGCTCAACGTACTTC.

The V call is TRBV6-6, the J call TRBJ1-1; D possibly corresponds to TRBD1 (5 bases). This CDR3 spans 14 amino acids. Germline CDR1 MNHNY, CDR2 SVGAGI (reference sequence). The V end lost 3 bases, the J end lost 1 base, and 9 bases lay between the germline ends. The CDR3 loop reads CASSYPQGNTEAFF. CDR3 DNA: TGTGCCAGCAGTTATCCCCAGGGGAACACTGAAGCTTTCTTT.

The chain employs TRBV2 and TRBJ2-1; D possibly matches TRBD1 or TRBD2 (5 bases each). The CDR3 consists of 12 residues. Germline V gene lookup returns CDR1 SNHLY and CDR2 FYNNEI. V lost 7 bases and J lost 8, with 12 bases in between. The CDR3 sequence: CASTRDLDEQFF. In DNA form, the CDR3 reads TGTGCCAGCACTAGGGACCTGGATGAGCAGTTCTTC.